This TCR beta chain stems from a study of cytotoxic CD8 clonotypes in ibrutinib-treated CLL. Study-wide results and caveats: At baseline, clonality was higher than in age-matched healthy donors and correlated with CD8+ counts.

The intended depth for sequencing was 1 in 200,000 to 1 in 1 million T cells. The data were produced by immunoSEQ multiplex PCR, yet TCRdb's version contains in-frame clones alone and is incomplete. The table shows some 50,000 clones, with 60% to 75% occurring only once. The CDR3 extends over 14 amino acids. Germline V CDR1 and CDR2: SGHTA, FQGTGA. The trim removed 3 bases at V and 5 bases at J, leaving 6 bases unmatched. In the case of this clone: Its antigen is undetermined.

The material sequenced was PBMCs, taken after 12 months of ibrutinib treatment. The chain links TRBV7-3 to TRBJ2-5, with TRBD2 identical over 7 bases. This clonotype was obtained from a human donor with chronic lymphocytic leukemia. CDR3 amino acids: CASSFGGEGETQYF. CDR3 bases: TGTGCCAGCAGCTTTGGAGGGGAGGGGGAGACCCAGTACTTC.